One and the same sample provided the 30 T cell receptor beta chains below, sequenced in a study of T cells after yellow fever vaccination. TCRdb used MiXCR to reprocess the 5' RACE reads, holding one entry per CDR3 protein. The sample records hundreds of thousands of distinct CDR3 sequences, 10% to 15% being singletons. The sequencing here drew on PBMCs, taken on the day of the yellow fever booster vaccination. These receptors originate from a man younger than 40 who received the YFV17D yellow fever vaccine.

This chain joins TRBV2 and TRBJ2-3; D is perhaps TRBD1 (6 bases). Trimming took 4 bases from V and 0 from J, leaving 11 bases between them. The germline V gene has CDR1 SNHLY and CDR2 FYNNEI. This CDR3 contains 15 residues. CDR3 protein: CASSVDSASTDTQYF. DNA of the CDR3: TGTGCCAGCAGTGTGGACAGTGCTAGCACAGATACGCAGTATTTT. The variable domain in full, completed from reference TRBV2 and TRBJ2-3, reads EPEVTQTPSHQVTQMGQEVILRCVPISNHLYFYWYRQILGQKVEFLVSFYNNEISEKSEIFDDQFSVERPDGSNFTLKIRSTKLEDSAMYFCASSVDSASTDTQYFGPGTRLTVL.

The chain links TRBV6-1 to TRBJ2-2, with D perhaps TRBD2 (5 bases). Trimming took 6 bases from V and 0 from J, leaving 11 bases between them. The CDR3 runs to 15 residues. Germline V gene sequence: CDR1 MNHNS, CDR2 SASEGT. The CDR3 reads CASSPHGANTGELFF. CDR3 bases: TGTGCCAGCAGCCCCCACGGGGCGAACACCGGGGAGCTGTTTTTT.

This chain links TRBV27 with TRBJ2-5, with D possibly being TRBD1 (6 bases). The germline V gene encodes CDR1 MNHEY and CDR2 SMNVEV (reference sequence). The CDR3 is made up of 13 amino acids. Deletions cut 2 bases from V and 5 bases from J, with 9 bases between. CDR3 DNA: TGTGCCAGCAGTTTAATTAGGGGGGAGACCCAGTACTTC. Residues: CASSLIRGETQYF.

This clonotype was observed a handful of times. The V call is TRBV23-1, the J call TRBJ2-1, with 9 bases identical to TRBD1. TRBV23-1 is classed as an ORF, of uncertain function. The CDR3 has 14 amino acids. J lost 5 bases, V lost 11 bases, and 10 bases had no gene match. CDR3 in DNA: TGCGCCGGCCTCGGGACAGGGTTCAACAATGAGCAGTTCTTC. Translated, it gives CAGLGTGFNNEQFF.

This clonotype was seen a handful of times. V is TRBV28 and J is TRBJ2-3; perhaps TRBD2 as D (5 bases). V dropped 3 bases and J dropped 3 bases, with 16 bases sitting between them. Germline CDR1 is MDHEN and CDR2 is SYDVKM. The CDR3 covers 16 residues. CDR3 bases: TGTGCCAGCAGTTTGGCCGGGATTTCGGGTACAGATACGCAGTATTTT. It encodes CASSLAGISGTDTQYF.

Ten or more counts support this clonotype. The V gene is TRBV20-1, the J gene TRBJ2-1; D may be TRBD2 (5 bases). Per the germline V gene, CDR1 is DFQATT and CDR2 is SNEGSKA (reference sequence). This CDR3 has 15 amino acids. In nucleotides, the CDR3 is TGCAGCTCCTCTCCCCCGGGAACCTCCTACAATGAGCAGTTCTTC. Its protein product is CSSSPPGTSYNEQFF.

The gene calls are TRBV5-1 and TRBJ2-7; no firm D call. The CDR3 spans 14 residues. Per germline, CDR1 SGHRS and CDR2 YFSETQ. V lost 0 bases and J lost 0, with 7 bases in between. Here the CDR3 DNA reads TGCGCCAGCAGCTTGGACGCGAGCTCCTACGAGCAGTACTTC. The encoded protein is CASSLDASSYEQYF.

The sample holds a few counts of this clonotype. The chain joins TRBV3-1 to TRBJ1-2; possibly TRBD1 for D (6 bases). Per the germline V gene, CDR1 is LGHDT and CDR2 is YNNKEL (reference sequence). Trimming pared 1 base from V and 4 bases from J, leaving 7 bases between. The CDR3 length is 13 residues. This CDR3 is CASSQGTAYGYTF. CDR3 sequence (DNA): TGTGCCAGCAGCCAAGGGACAGCCTATGGCTACACCTTC.

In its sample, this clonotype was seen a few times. The CDR3 reads CSANPTGPFQGETQYF. The CDR3 DNA reads as TGCAGCGCTAACCCGACAGGGCCTTTCCAGGGAGAGACCCAGTACTTC. This sequence joins TRBV29-1 and TRBJ2-5; 7 nucleotides line up with TRBD1. The germline gives CDR1 SQVTM, CDR2 ANQGSEA. CDR3 size: 16 residues. Unmatched junction bases numbered 18, after V lost 7 bases and J lost 4 bases.

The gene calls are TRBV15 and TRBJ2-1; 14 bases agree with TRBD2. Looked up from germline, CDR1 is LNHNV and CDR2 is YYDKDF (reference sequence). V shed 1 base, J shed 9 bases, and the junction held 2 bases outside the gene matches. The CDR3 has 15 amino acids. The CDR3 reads CATSRGGLAGAEQFF. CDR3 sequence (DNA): TGTGCCACCAGCAGAGGGGGACTAGCGGGAGCTGAGCAGTTCTTC.

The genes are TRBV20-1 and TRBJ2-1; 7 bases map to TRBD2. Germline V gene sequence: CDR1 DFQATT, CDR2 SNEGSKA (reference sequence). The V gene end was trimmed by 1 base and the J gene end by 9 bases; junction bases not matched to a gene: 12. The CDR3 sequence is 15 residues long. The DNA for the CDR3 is TGCAGTGCTAGAGGCCCAGCGGGGAGGATGGGTGAGCAGTTCTTC. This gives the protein CSARGPAGRMGEQFF.

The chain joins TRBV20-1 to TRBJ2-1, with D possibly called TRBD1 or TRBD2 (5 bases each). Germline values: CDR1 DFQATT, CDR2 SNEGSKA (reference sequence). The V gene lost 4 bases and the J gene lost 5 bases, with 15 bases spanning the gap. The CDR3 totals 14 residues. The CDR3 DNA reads TGCAGTGCTACTTACACCGGGACCAACAATGAGCAGTTCTTC. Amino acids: CSATYTGTNNEQFF.

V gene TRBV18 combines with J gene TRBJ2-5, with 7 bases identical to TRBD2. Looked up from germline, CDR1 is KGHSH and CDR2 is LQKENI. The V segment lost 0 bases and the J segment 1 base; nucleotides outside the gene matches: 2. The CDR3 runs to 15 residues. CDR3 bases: TGTGCCAGCTCACCACCCGGGACTACCCAAGAGACCCAGTACTTC. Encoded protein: CASSPPGTTQETQYF.

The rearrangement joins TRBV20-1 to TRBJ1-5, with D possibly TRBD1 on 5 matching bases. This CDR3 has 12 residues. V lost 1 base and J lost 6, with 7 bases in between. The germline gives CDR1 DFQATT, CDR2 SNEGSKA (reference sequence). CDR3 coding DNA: TGCAGTGCTAGAGTGGGGGTTCAGCCCCAGCATTTT. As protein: CSARVGVQPQHF.

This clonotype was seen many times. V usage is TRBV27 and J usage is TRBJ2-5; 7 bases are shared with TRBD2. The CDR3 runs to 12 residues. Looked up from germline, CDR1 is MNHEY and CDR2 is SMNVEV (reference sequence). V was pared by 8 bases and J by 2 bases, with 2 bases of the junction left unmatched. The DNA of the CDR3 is TGTGCCAGCGGGCGGGGGCAAGAGACCCAGTACTTC. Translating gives CASGRGQETQYF.

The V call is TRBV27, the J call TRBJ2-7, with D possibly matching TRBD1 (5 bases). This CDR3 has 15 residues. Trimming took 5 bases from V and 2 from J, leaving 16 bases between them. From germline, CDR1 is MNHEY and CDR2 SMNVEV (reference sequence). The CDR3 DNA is TGTGCCAGCAGTATCTCAGGGTCGCGCGCCTACGAGCAGTACTTC. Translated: CASSISGSRAYEQYF.

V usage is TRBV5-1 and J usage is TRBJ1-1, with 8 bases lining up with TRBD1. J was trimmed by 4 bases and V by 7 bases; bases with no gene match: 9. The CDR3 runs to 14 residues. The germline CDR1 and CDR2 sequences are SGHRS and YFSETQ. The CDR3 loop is CASQTGETGTEAFF. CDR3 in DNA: TGCGCCAGCCAGACAGGGGAGACGGGCACTGAAGCTTTCTTT.

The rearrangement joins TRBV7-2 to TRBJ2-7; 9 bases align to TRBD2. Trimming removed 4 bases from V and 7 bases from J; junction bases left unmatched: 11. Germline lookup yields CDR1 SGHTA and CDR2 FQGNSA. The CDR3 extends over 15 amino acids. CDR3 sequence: CASSSRLWAGGEQYF. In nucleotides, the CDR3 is TGTGCCAGCAGCTCTCGACTTTGGGCGGGAGGGGAGCAGTACTTC. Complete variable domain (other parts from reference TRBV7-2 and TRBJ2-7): GAGVSQSPSNKVTEKGKDVELRCDPISGHTALYWYRQSLGQGLEFLIYFQGNSAPDKSGLPSDRFSAERTGGSVSTLTIQRTQQEDSAVYLCASSSRLWAGGEQYFGPGTRLTVT.

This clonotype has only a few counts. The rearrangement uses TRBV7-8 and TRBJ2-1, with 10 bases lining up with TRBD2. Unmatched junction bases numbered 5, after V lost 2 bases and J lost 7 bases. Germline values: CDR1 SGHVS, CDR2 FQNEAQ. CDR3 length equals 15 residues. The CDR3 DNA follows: TGTGCCAGCAGCTTAAAGCTAGCGGGGGCTAATGAGCAGTTCTTC. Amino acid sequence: CASSLKLAGANEQFF.

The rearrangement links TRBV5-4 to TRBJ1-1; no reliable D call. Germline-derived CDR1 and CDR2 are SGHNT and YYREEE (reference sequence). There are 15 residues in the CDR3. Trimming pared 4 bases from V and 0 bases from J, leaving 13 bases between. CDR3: CASSAPAGMNTEAFF. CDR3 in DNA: TGTGCCAGCAGCGCTCCGGCAGGAATGAACACTGAAGCTTTCTTT.

CDR3 loop: CASRHRDYPTWHSYNEQFF. In DNA form, the CDR3 reads TGTGCCAGCAGACACCGGGACTACCCAACTTGGCATAGCTACAATGAGCAGTTCTTC. This chain connects TRBV11-2 to TRBJ2-1, with 7 bases lining up with TRBD2. The CDR3 runs 19 residues. Per the germline V gene, CDR1 is SGHAT and CDR2 is FQNNGV. Losses at the gene ends were 6 bases for V and 3 bases for J; bases not matched to a gene: 20.

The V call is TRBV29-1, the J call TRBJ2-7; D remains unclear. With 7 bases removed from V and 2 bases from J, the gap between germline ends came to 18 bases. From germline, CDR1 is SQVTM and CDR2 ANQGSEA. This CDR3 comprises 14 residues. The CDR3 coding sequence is TGCAGCGCCGGTGGCGGTAGCCTTCCCTACGAGCAGTACTTC. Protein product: CSAGGGSLPYEQYF.

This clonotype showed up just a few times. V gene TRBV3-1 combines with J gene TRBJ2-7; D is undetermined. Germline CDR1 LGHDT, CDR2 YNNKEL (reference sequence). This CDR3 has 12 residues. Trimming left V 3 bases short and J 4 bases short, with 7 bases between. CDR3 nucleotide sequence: TGTGCCAGCAGCCAGCAACCGTACGAGCAGTACTTC. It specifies CASSQQPYEQYF.

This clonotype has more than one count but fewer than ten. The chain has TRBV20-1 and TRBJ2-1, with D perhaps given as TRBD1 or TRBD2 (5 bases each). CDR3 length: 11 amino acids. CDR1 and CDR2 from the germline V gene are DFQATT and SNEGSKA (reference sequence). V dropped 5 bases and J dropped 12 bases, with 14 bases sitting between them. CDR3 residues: CSAAPGHGQFF. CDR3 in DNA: TGCAGTGCTGCCCCGGGGCATGGGCAGTTCTTC.

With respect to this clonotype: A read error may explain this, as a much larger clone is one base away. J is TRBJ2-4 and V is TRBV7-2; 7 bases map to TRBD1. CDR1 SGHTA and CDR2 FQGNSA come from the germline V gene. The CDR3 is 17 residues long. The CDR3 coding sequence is TGTGCCGGCAGCTCCTCCAGGGGGAACCTAGCCAAAAACATTCAGTACTTC. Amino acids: CAGSSSRGNLAKNIQYF.

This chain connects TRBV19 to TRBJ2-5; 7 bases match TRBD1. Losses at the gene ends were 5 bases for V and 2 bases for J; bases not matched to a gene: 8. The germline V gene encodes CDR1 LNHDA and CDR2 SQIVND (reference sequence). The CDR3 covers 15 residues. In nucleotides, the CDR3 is TGTGCCAGTAGTCCAGCCTCAGGGGGACAAGAGACCCAGTACTTC. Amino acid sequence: CASSPASGGQETQYF.

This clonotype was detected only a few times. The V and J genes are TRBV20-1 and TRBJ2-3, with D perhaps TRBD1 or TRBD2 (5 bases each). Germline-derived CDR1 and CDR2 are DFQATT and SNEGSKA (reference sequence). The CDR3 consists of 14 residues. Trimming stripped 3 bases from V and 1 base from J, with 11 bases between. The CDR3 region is CSASRDGGTDTQYF. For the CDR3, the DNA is TGCAGTGCTAGCCGGGACGGAGGCACAGATACGCAGTATTTT.

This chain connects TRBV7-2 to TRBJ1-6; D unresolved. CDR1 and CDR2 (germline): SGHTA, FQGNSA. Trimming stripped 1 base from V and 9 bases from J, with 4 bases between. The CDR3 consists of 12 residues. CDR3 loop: CASSLGASPLHF. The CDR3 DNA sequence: TGTGCCAGCAGCTTAGGAGCTTCACCCCTCCACTTT.

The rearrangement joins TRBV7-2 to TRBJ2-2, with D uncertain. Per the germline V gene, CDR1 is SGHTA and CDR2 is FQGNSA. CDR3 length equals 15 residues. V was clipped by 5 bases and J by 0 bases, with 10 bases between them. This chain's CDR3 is CASSPFLANTGELFF. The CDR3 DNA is TGTGCCAGCAGCCCCTTTCTGGCGAACACCGGGGAGCTGTTTTTT.

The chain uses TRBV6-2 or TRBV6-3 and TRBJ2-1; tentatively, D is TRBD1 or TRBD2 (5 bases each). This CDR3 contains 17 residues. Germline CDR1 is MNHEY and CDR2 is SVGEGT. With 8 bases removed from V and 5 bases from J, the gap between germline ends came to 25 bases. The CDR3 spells CASSRIPPGTPDNEQFF. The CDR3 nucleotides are TGTGCCAGCTCCCGAATCCCGCCTGGGACCCCGGACAATGAGCAGTTCTTC.